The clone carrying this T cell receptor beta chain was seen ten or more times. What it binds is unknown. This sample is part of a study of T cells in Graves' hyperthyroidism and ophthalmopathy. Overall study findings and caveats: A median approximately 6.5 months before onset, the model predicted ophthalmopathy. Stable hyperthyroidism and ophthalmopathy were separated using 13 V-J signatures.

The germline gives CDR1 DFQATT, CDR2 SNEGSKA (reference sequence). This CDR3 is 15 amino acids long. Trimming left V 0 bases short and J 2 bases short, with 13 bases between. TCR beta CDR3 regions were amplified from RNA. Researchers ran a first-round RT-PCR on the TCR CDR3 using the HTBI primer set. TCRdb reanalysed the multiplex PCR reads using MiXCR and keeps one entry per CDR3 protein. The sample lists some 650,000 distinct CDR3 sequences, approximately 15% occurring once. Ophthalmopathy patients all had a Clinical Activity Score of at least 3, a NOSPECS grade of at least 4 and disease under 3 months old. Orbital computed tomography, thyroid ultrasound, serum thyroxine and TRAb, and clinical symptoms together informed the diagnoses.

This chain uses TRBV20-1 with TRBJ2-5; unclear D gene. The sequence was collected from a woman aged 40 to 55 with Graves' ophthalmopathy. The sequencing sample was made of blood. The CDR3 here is CSARDLIQLQETQYF. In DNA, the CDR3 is TGCAGTGCTAGAGATCTGATACAGCTTCAAGAGACCCAGTACTTC.